The rows below give T cell receptor beta chains drawn from one sample of a study of cytotoxic CD8 clonotypes in ibrutinib-treated CLL. The table came from immunoSEQ multiplex PCR; TCRdb's copy has only in-frame clones and leaves some out. The profile shows 250,000 to 350,000 clones, 65% to 85% of them singletons. Sequenced material: PBMCs, taken at disease progression, from a patient treated with ibrutinib. All receptors come from a human donor with chronic lymphocytic leukemia. CDR3s include the opening cysteine and the closing phenylalanine or tryptophan.

V gene	J gene	CDR3 protein
TRBV21-1	TRBJ1-2	CASRRTYGYTF
TRBV19	TRBJ1-1	CASSIGTGVGTEAFF
TRBV14	TRBJ2-5	CASSQALSLRTQTQYF
TRBV14	TRBJ1-1	CASSLTGDTEAFF
TRBV28	TRBJ1-5	CASSTLGQPQHF
TRBV5-6	TRBJ2-7	CASSLVGTVIADEQYF
TRBV11-2	TRBJ1-6	CASSDTADSPLHF
TRBV28	TRBJ1-5	CASSLPPAAKPQHF
TRBV2	TRBJ2-5	CASSAPSRETQYF
TRBV4-3	TRBJ2-5	CASSQDGDRVRETQYF
TRBV11-2	TRBJ2-6	CASSPQYSGANVLTF
TRBV5-1	TRBJ2-3	CASSLVLGASDTQYF
TRBV5-1	TRBJ2-7	CASSLGLGASYEQYF
TRBV7-2	TRBJ2-3	CASSSEVPDTQYF
TRBV14	TRBJ2-7	CASSQDPSGHPYEQYF
TRBV11-3	TRBJ2-7	CASSLQGSYEQYF
TRBV5-6	TRBJ2-1	CASSLGQGVFNEQFF
TRBV27	TRBJ2-7	CASSLQGGYEQYF
TRBV10-1	TRBJ2-7	CASSERGGEQYF
TRBV6-5	TRBJ1-5	CASSWGHLTVDQPQHF
TRBV19	TRBJ1-2	CASSLNPGQYSRGYTF
TRBV29-1	TRBJ2-7	CSVEGGVGSYEQYF
TRBV5-6	TRBJ1-1	CASSFDITEAFF
TRBV7-9	TRBJ2-5	CASSLRSRGKAEETQYF
TRBV5-1	TRBJ1-1	CASSPIGQGRTEAFF
TRBV4-1	TRBJ2-3	CASSQEVRGSDTQYF
TRBV10-1	TRBJ1-5	CASNPKLTRGQPQHF
TRBV5-6	TRBJ1-4	CASSRQVLNEKLFF
TRBV4-1	TRBJ1-2	CASSPQGQMILYGYTF
TRBV13	-	CASSLLGQGAYEQYF
TRBV5-6	TRBJ1-2	CASSGPRGGYTF
TRBV18	TRBJ1-1	CASSGVTWRTEAFF